The 14 T cell receptor beta chains in this list originate from one sample, sequenced in a study of blood T cell repertoires in COVID-19. TCRdb's copy holds only in-frame clones and misses some; the assay was immunoSEQ multiplex PCR. The table lists more than 55,000 clones, 85% to 95% of them singletons. The sequenced sample consisted of peripheral blood. The receptors were gathered from a man in his fifties or sixties with active COVID-19.

The chain combines TRBV13 with TRBJ2-3; 9 nucleotides align to TRBD1. The ends lost 4 bases at V and 5 bases at J; junction bases unmatched: 4. CDR1 and CDR2 (germline): PRHDT, FYEKMQ (reference sequence). The CDR3 covers 14 residues. In DNA form, the CDR3 reads TGTGCCAGCAGCTCGGGACAGGGAGGAGATACGCAGTATTTT. Protein: CASSSGQGGDTQYF.

This chain connects TRBV19 to TRBJ2-7, with D possibly being TRBD2 (6 bases). CDR3 length equals 15 residues. CDR1 LNHDA and CDR2 SQIVND come from the germline V gene (reference sequence). V was pared by 3 bases and J by 4 bases, with 16 bases between. The DNA of the CDR3 is TGTGCCAGTAGTATGGGACTCACATGGGTTTACGAGCAGTACTTC. It codes for CASSMGLTWVYEQYF.

The V gene is TRBV5-6, the J gene TRBJ2-3, with TRBD1 as a possible D gene (6 bases). CDR1 SGHDT and CDR2 YYEEEE come from the germline V gene. Trimming removed 0 bases from V and 5 bases from J, with 10 bases in between. The CDR3 runs to 14 residues. The CDR3 region has the DNA TGTGCCAGCAGCTTGGAGCAGGGGCGAGATACGCAGTATTTT. It codes for CASSLEQGRDTQYF.

This chain uses TRBV7-9 with TRBJ2-3; tentatively, D is TRBD2 (5 bases). V was clipped by 1 base and J by 14 bases, with 13 bases between them. From germline, CDR1 is SEHNR and CDR2 FQNEAQ (reference sequence). This CDR3 contains 12 residues. CDR3 DNA sequence: TGTGCCAGCAGCTTAGTTAGCGAAAGCCCGTATTTT. The encoded protein is CASSLVSESPYF.

The J gene is TRBJ1-4, the V gene TRBV7-8; D not resolved. Looked up from germline, CDR1 is SGHVS and CDR2 is FQNEAQ. V lost 5 bases and J lost 4, with 11 bases in between. CDR3 length equals 14 residues. CDR3: CASSIGRSNEKLFF. The CDR3, as DNA: TGTGCCAGCAGCATCGGTAGGAGTAATGAAAAACTGTTTTTT.

This chain connects TRBV7-2 to TRBJ2-4, with D perhaps TRBD1 (6 bases). The CDR3 is 14 residues long. From germline, CDR1 is SGHTA and CDR2 FQGNSA. V dropped 1 base and J dropped 9 bases, with 13 bases sitting between them. CDR3 region: CASSLGPGEGIQYF. The CDR3 nucleotides are TGTGCCAGCAGCTTAGGTCCAGGGGAAGGCATTCAGTACTTC.

The chain recombines TRBV18 with TRBJ2-2; D remains ambiguous. Germline loops: CDR1 KGHSH, CDR2 LQKENI. This CDR3 comprises 20 residues. V lost 0 bases, J lost 5 bases, and 25 bases lay in between. CDR3 coding DNA: TGTGCCAGCTCACCACCGCACAGACAAATTGTTATAAGAAAAACCGGGGAGCTGTTTTTT. Its protein is CASSPPHRQIVIRKTGELFF.

The chain is built from TRBV5-1 and TRBJ1-1, with no clear D. With 0 bases removed from V and 2 bases from J, the gap between germline ends came to 8 bases. The CDR3 spans 14 residues. The V gene's germline CDR1 is SGHRS and CDR2 YFSETQ. Here the CDR3 DNA reads TGCGCCAGCAGCTTGGTTTCAGTTAACACTGAAGCTTTCTTT. This gives the protein CASSLVSVNTEAFF. Full variable domain (missing parts from reference TRBV5-1 and TRBJ1-1): KAGVTQTPRYLIKTRGQQVTLSCSPISGHRSVSWYQQTPGQGLQFLFEYFSETQRNKGNFPGRFSGRQFSNSRSEMNVSTLELGDSALYLCASSLVSVNTEAFFGQGTRLTVV.

The chain employs TRBV3-1 (or the pseudogene TRBV3-2) and TRBJ2-7; 7 nucleotides match TRBD1. Germline V CDR1 and CDR2: LGHDT, YNNKEL (reference sequence). The CDR3 is 15 amino acids. With 4 bases clipped from V and 2 bases from J, the junction kept 8 bases outside the gene matches. The CDR3 reads CASSRKTGPTYEQYF. The DNA of the CDR3 is TGTGCCAGCAGCCGCAAGACAGGGCCTACCTACGAGCAGTACTTC.

This clone has only a few counts. The V gene is TRBV7-3, the J gene TRBJ2-2, with 7 bases that match TRBD1. CDR3 length: 13 amino acids. Germline CDR1 SGHTA, CDR2 FQGTGA. V lost 9 bases to trimming and J lost 5 bases; unmatched junction nucleotides: 6. The CDR3 is CASRDSPTGELFF. CDR3 nucleotide sequence: TGTGCCAGTAGGGACAGCCCAACCGGGGAGCTGTTTTTT.

The CDR3 sequence: CASSFRSNEKLFF. As DNA, the CDR3 is TGTGCCAGCAGCTTTAGGAGTAATGAAAAACTGTTTTTT. This chain connects TRBV11-3 to TRBJ1-4; D not certain. The V gene lost 3 bases and the J gene lost 4 bases, with 6 bases spanning the gap. The CDR3 totals 13 residues. The germline V gene encodes CDR1 SGHNT and CDR2 YENEEA. Full variable domain (outside the CDR3, taken from reference TRBV11-3 and TRBJ1-4): EAGVVQSPRYKIIEKKQPVAFWCNPISGHNTLYWYLQNLGQGPELLIRYENEEAVDDSQLPKDRFSAERLKGVDSTLKIQPAELGDSAVYLCASSFRSNEKLFFGSGTQLSVL.

In its sample, this clone was seen a few times. The V call is TRBV5-8, the J call TRBJ2-1, with a possible D match to TRBD1 (6 bases). With 4 bases removed from V and 0 bases from J, the gap between germline ends came to 17 bases. There are 17 residues in the CDR3. Germline V gene sequence: CDR1 SGHTS, CDR2 YDEGEE. CDR3 protein: CASSLTKDSRSYNEQFF. DNA for the CDR3: TGTGCCAGCAGCCTCACAAAGGACAGTCGCTCCTACAATGAGCAGTTCTTC.

This chain links TRBV6-5 with TRBJ2-3; 8 bases are a match to TRBD2. The CDR3 totals 16 residues. J gave up 8 bases and V 3 bases, and 13 bases lay outside the gene matches. CDR1 is MNHEY and CDR2 is SVGAGI in the germline V gene. CDR3 coding DNA: TGTGCCAGCAGTTATTGGGCGGGGGGCCGGAGGGGTACGCAGTATTTT. It codes for CASSYWAGGRRGTQYF.

This chain uses TRBV2 with TRBJ2-3; 8 positions match TRBD2. V shed 9 bases, J shed 4 bases, and the junction held 6 bases outside the gene matches. CDR3 length: 13 amino acids. Germline-derived CDR1 and CDR2 are SNHLY and FYNNEI. Here the CDR3 reads CARETSEADTQYF. As DNA, the CDR3 is TGTGCCAGGGAGACTAGCGAGGCAGATACGCAGTATTTT.